These 4 T cell receptor beta chains were sequenced from one sample in a study of regulatory T cells in long-lasting Graves disease. In building TCR beta libraries, iRepertoire HTBI primers were used together with Arm-PCR of CDR3 regions. A single record per CDR3 protein comes from TCRdb applying MiXCR to the multiplex PCR reads. The repertoire holds more than 300,000 distinct CDR3 sequences, with roughly 10% as singletons. This sample's time point: newly diagnosed GD, antithyroid drugs for less than 3 months. From PBMCs, RNA was extracted and then used to make the TCR library. This sample also appeared in a second study, on T cells in Graves' hyperthyroidism and ophthalmopathy.

The sequencing used peripheral blood mononuclear cells (PBMCs), collected at new diagnosis, from a patient treated with antithyroid drugs. The receptors here all came from a woman between 18 and 30 years old with Graves disease.

In its sample, this clonotype was seen a few times. The V call is TRBV6-1, the J call TRBJ2-7, with 7 bases lining up with TRBD1. This CDR3 contains 13 residues. CDR1 is MNHNS, CDR2 SASEGT, per germline. V lost 3 bases and J lost 4; bases outside the gene matches: 3. The CDR3 nucleotides are TGTGCCAGCAGTGACGAGGACAGGTACGAGCAGTACGTC. It translates to CASSDEDRYEQYV.

A few counts support this clonotype. The chain joins TRBV24-1 to TRBJ2-5; tentatively, D is TRBD2 (6 bases). Looked up from germline, CDR1 is KGHDR and CDR2 is SFDVKD. The CDR3 is 16 amino acids. V was shortened by 3 bases and J by 1 base, with 14 bases between the two germline ends. The CDR3 is CATSDRRVSSQETQYF. The CDR3 DNA reads TGTGCCACCAGTGATAGGAGGGTGAGCAGCCAAGAGACCCAGTACTTC.

This clonotype appeared many times. V and J are TRBV20-1 and TRBJ1-5; possibly TRBD1 for D (5 bases). Germline values: CDR1 DFQATT, CDR2 SNEGSKA (reference sequence). V dropped 4 bases and J dropped 7 bases, with 8 bases sitting between them. The CDR3 is made up of 11 amino acids. The CDR3 DNA is TGCAGTGCTACGAAGGGGCAGCCCCAGCATTTT. This translates into CSATKGQPQHF.

V usage is TRBV18 and J usage is TRBJ2-6; D possibly corresponds to TRBD2 (6 bases). From germline, CDR1 is KGHSH and CDR2 LQKENI. The V and J ends lost 2 bases and 0 bases respectively, with 20 bases between them. The CDR3 has 20 amino acids. The CDR3 coding sequence is TGTGCCAGCTCACCATCGTCAGGTAGCGGTGGGCGCTCTGGGGCCAACGTCCTGACTTTC. Translation gives CASSPSSGSGGRSGANVLTF.